The 31 T cell receptor beta chains below all came from one sample that was sequenced in a study of regulatory T cells in long-lasting Graves disease. The time point was: newly diagnosed GD, antithyroid drugs for less than 3 months. PBMC RNA was the source of the TCR library. According to the study, TCR beta libraries were built with iRepertoire HTBI primers and CDR3-region Arm-PCR. TCRdb fed the multiplex PCR reads into MiXCR, producing one record per CDR3 protein. Among 360,000 or so distinct CDR3 sequences listed, 16% were seen once. The sample also formed part of further work on T cells in Graves' hyperthyroidism and ophthalmopathy.

This sample comprised peripheral blood mononuclear cells (PBMCs), obtained at new diagnosis, from a patient treated with antithyroid drugs. The receptor set was obtained from a man aged 40-50 years with Graves disease.

This clonotype was counted at least ten times. The rearrangement links TRBV5-1 to TRBJ2-1; D possibly corresponds to TRBD1 (6 bases). The germline V gene has CDR1 SGHRS and CDR2 YFSETQ. The CDR3 sequence is 15 residues long. Trimming cost V 1 base and J 4 bases, with 12 bases left between them. Written as DNA, the CDR3 is TGCGCCAGCAGCTTGCGCGGACAGAATTACAATGAGCAGTTCTTC. Translation: CASSLRGQNYNEQFF. The whole variable domain, remainder taken from reference TRBV5-1 and TRBJ2-1, is KAGVTQTPRYLIKTRGQQVTLSCSPISGHRSVSWYQQTPGQGLQFLFEYFSETQRNKGNFPGRFSGRQFSNSRSEMNVSTLELGDSALYLCASSLRGQNYNEQFFGPGTRLTVL.

This clonotype was found a few times. The chain carries TRBV30 and TRBJ2-1; 7 bases line up with TRBD2. The CDR3 is made up of 16 amino acids. Germline trimming cut 5 bases from V and 5 bases from J; bases unmatched to any gene: 15. Germline CDR1 GTSNPN, CDR2 SVGIG (reference sequence). CDR3 bases: TGTGCCTGGGCCATCCCGGGAGGCTTAATCAACAATGAGCAGTTCTTC. It yields the protein CAWAIPGGLINNEQFF. Drawing the rest from reference TRBV30 and TRBJ2-1, the complete variable domain is SQTIHQWPATLVQPVGSPLSLECTVEGTSNPNLYWYRQAAGRGLQLLFYSVGIGQISSEVPQNLSASRPQDRQFILSSKKLLLSDSGFYLCAWAIPGGLINNEQFFGPGTRLTVL.

The table lists this clonotype with many counts. CDR3: CASSYSGDYGYTF. CDR3 in DNA: TGTGCCAGCAGCTACTCGGGAGACTATGGCTACACCTTC. The chain recombines TRBV11-1 with TRBJ1-2; D ambiguous. Trimming stripped 4 bases from V and 3 bases from J, with 9 bases between. CDR3 length equals 13 residues. Germline V CDR1 and CDR2: SGHAT, FQDESV (reference sequence). Filled out from reference TRBV11-1 and TRBJ1-2, the complete variable domain reads EAEVAQSPRYKITEKSQAVAFWCDPISGHATLYWYRQILGQGPELLVQFQDESVVDDSQLPKDRFSAERLKGVDSTLKIQPAELGDSAMYLCASSYSGDYGYTFGSGTRLTVV.

This clonotype was recorded many times. The rearrangement uses TRBV6-2 or TRBV6-3 and TRBJ2-1; D is unresolved. The V gene's germline CDR1 is MNHEY and CDR2 SVGEGT. V was cut by 2 bases and J by 0 bases, with 8 bases left in between. This CDR3 is built from 15 residues. The CDR3 sequence: CASSYRVSSYNEQFF. Here the CDR3 DNA reads TGTGCCAGCAGTTACAGGGTTAGCTCCTACAATGAGCAGTTCTTC.

Ten or more counts support this clonotype. This rearrangement joins TRBV3-1 to TRBJ2-5, with D unclear. V was shortened by 3 bases and J by 2 bases, with 7 bases between the two germline ends. The CDR3 totals 13 residues. Looked up from germline, CDR1 is LGHDT and CDR2 is YNNKEL (reference sequence). CDR3 bases: TGTGCCAGCAGCCAGACGGTGCAAGAGACCCAGTACTTC. Amino acid sequence: CASSQTVQETQYF.

J is TRBJ1-2 and V is TRBV19; D is undetermined. Germline V lookup: CDR1 LNHDA, CDR2 SQIVND (reference sequence). Trimming took off 8 bases at V and 8 bases at J, with 18 bases between the two ends. The CDR3 consists of 13 residues. CDR3 in amino acids: CASGEGRRKGYTF. The CDR3 DNA follows: TGTGCCAGTGGAGAAGGACGACGGAAAGGCTACACCTTC.

The chain is built from TRBV10-3 and TRBJ1-3, with D uncertain. The CDR3 loop spans 16 amino acids. V lost 3 bases and J 0 bases, leaving 12 bases between the germline ends. Germline V CDR1 and CDR2: ENHRY, SYGVKD. The CDR3 nucleotides are TGTGCCATCAGTGATTATGGCGGCGGCTCTGGAAACACCATATATTTT. Translating gives CAISDYGGGSGNTIYF.

The chain has TRBV7-3 and TRBJ2-3; 9 bases map to TRBD1. This CDR3 is built from 18 residues. V lost 8 bases and J lost 7; bases outside the gene matches: 22. Per germline, CDR1 SGHTA and CDR2 FQGTGA. The CDR3 region is CASGYRGLLARNANTQYF. In DNA, the CDR3 is TGTGCCAGCGGGTACAGGGGGCTACTCGCCCGTAATGCAAATACGCAGTATTTT.

This clonotype was counted ten times or more. This chain connects TRBV9 to TRBJ2-1; D uncertain. The CDR3 spans 14 residues. Between the trimmed V and J ends, which lost 1 base and 0 bases, there was a span of 5 bases. Germline V gene data show CDR1 as SGDLS and CDR2 as YYNGEE. For the CDR3, the DNA is TGTGCCAGCAGCGTAATTGACTCCTACAATGAGCAGTTCTTC. Translating it yields CASSVIDSYNEQFF.

In its sample, this clonotype was seen a few times. This chain links TRBV25-1 with TRBJ2-3; 9 bases fit TRBD2. The CDR3 sequence is 17 residues long. The J segment lost 4 bases and the V segment lost 2 bases, leaving 10 bases of the junction unmatched. Looked up from germline, CDR1 is MGHDK and CDR2 is SYGVNS. CDR3: CASSERVRGGSADTQYF. The CDR3 nucleotides read TGTGCCAGCAGTGAACGGGTGCGGGGGGGGAGTGCAGATACGCAGTATTTT.

This clonotype has a count of ten or more. The chain joins TRBV20-1 to TRBJ2-4; D call uncertain. The CDR3 has 10 residues. Per germline, CDR1 DFQATT and CDR2 SNEGSKA (reference sequence). V was trimmed by 3 bases and J by 3 bases, leaving 0 bases between them. CDR3 in DNA: TGCAGTGCTAGCAAAAACATTCAGTACTTC. Translated, it gives CSASKNIQYF.

The table lists this clonotype with a few counts. This chain connects TRBV19 to TRBJ2-2, with 13 bases aligning to TRBD2. CDR3 length: 17 amino acids. V gave up 5 bases and J gave up 0 bases; unmatched junction bases: 3. CDR1 and CDR2 from the germline V gene are LNHDA and SQIVND (reference sequence). The CDR3 spells CASSVGTSGANTGELFF. Written as DNA, the CDR3 is TGTGCCAGTAGTGTGGGGACTAGCGGGGCGAACACCGGGGAGCTGTTTTTT.

This clonotype was seen ten or more times. This sequence may be a read error, since a much larger clone differs from it by one base. The V gene is TRBV2, the J gene TRBJ1-1; D call uncertain. V was cut by 7 bases and J by 1 base, with 4 bases left in between. Germline V gene sequence: CDR1 SNHLY, CDR2 FYNNEI. CDR3 length equals 11 residues. As DNA, the CDR3 is TGTGCCAGCATGGAGAACACTGAAGCTTTCTTT. Protein sequence: CASMENTEAFF.

This clonotype was observed many times. The J gene is TRBJ1-4, the V gene TRBV5-1; D unclear. V was clipped by 2 bases and J by 0 bases, with 5 bases between them. Per germline, CDR1 SGHRS and CDR2 YFSETQ. This CDR3 is built from 14 residues. CDR3 protein: CASSLETTNEKLFF. In DNA, the CDR3 is TGCGCCAGCAGCTTAGAAACAACTAATGAAAAACTGTTTTTT.

This clonotype has ten or more counts. This sequence joins TRBV10-3 and TRBJ1-1; D unclear. Germline CDR1 is ENHRY and CDR2 is SYGVKD. Trimming removed 2 bases at V and 4 bases at J, with 11 bases between. This CDR3 comprises 14 residues. DNA of the CDR3: TGTGCCATCAGTGAGACGGGCCCTATCACTGAAGCTTTCTTT. Residues: CAISETGPITEAFF.

This clonotype was seen many times. This chain connects TRBV18 to TRBJ2-1; 16 nucleotides align to TRBD2. There are 18 residues in the CDR3. The trim removed 0 bases at V and 9 bases at J, leaving 8 bases unmatched. The germline CDR1 and CDR2 sequences are KGHSH and LQKENI. The CDR3: CASSPPSGTSGGAGEQFF. In DNA, the CDR3 is TGTGCCAGCTCACCACCATCCGGGACTAGCGGGGGGGCGGGTGAGCAGTTCTTC.

This clonotype occurred a few times. J is TRBJ2-5 and V is TRBV12-3 or TRBV12-4, with 9 bases fitting TRBD1. V trimming: 5 bases; J trimming: 5 bases; junction bases outside the gene matches: 12. This CDR3 has 16 residues. CDR3 protein: CASSRSSTGGRETQYF. The CDR3 DNA follows: TGTGCCAGCAGTCGCTCCTCCACAGGGGGCCGGGAGACCCAGTACTTC.

This sequence joins TRBV7-9 and TRBJ2-5; 11 bases fit TRBD2. Germline CDR1 and CDR2: SEHNR and FQNEAQ (reference sequence). The CDR3 length is 16 residues. Trimming cost V 0 bases and J 4 bases; bases outside gene matches: 4. CDR3 DNA sequence: TGTGCCAGCAGCTTAGCTACTAGCGGGGGCCGAGAGACCCAGTACTTC. Its protein is CASSLATSGGRETQYF. Together with reference TRBV7-9 and TRBJ2-5, the CDR3 gives the full variable domain: DTGVSQNPRHKITKRGQNVTFRCDPISEHNRLYWYRQTLGQGPEFLTYFQNEAQLEKSRLLSDRFSAERPKGSFSTLEIQRTEQGDSAMYLCASSLATSGGRETQYFGPGTRLLVL.

This clonotype was observed at least ten times. The chain has TRBV28 and TRBJ2-7; 11 bases map to TRBD1. This CDR3 contains 15 residues. Germline CDR1 is MDHEN and CDR2 is SYDVKM. V was pared by 5 bases and J by 7 bases, with 10 bases of the junction left unmatched. CDR3 DNA: TGTGCCAGCAGTGCCCCCGGACAGGGGGCAGTTGAGCAGTACTTC. It is translated as CASSAPGQGAVEQYF. The entire variable domain, with the rest obtained from reference TRBV28 and TRBJ2-7, is as follows: DVKVTQSSRYLVKRTGEKVFLECVQDMDHENMFWYRQDPGLGLRLIYFSYDVKMKEKGDIPEGYSVSREKKERFSLILESASTNQTSMYLCASSAPGQGAVEQYFGPGTRLTVT.

As for this clonotype: The conserved phenylalanine or tryptophan normally closing the CDR3 is absent here, so this likely arose from a read error. This chain joins TRBV6-1 and TRBJ1-6, with D unclear. The CDR3 consists of 15 residues. V was pared by 3 bases and J by 8 bases, with 14 bases between. Germline CDR1 and CDR2: MNHNS and SASEGT. CDR3 sequence reads: CASSEDRLGHSPLHS. Written as DNA, the CDR3 is TGTGCCAGCAGTGAGGACCGACTAGGCCATTCACCCCTCCACTCT.

Ten or more counts support this clonotype. The rearrangement joins TRBV2 to TRBJ2-7; D ambiguous. Trimming took off 6 bases at V and 5 bases at J, with 8 bases between the two ends. CDR1 SNHLY and CDR2 FYNNEI come from the germline V gene. There are 11 residues in the CDR3. As DNA, the CDR3 is TGTGCCAGCAGGGTCGCCCACGAGCAGTACTTC. Translated, it gives CASRVAHEQYF.

This clonotype showed up just a few times. The chain uses TRBV12-3 or TRBV12-4 and TRBJ2-5; 9 positions match TRBD1. V trimming: 8 bases; J trimming: 5 bases; junction bases outside the gene matches: 6. The CDR3 contains 13 residues. CDR3: CASSGTGWETQYF. The CDR3 region has the DNA TGTGCCAGCTCCGGGACAGGGTGGGAGACCCAGTACTTC.

Of note for this clonotype: A far larger clone is one base from this, pointing to a likely read error. The rearrangement uses TRBV11-2 and TRBJ1-5, with 7 positions matching TRBD1. CDR3 length equals 14 residues. The germline gives CDR1 SGHAT, CDR2 FQNNGV. The chain's CDR3 is CGSSQTGGNQPQHF. CDR3 sequence (DNA): TGTGGCAGCAGCCAAACAGGGGGCAATCAGCCCCAGCATTTT. Based on the CDR3 plus reference TRBV11-2 and TRBJ1-5, the full variable domain is EAGVAQSPRYKIIEKRQSVAFWCNPISGHATLYWYQQILGQGPKLLIQFQNNGVVDDSQLPKDRFSAERLKGVDSTLKIQPAKLEDSAVYLCGSSQTGGNQPQHFGDGTRLSIL.

The chain combines TRBV10-3 with TRBJ2-3, with 14 bases identical to TRBD2. V lost 10 bases to trimming and J lost 5 bases; unmatched junction nucleotides: 11. CDR1 and CDR2 from the germline V gene are ENHRY and SYGVKD. The CDR3 is made up of 16 amino acids. The CDR3 coding sequence is TGTGCCACCGATCCTGGGACTAGCGGGGGTGGAGATACGCAGTATTTT. Protein: CATDPGTSGGGDTQYF.

The chain links TRBV7-9 to TRBJ2-3, with 15 bases matching TRBD2. The J segment lost 6 bases and the V segment lost 5 bases, leaving 6 bases of the junction unmatched. Germline V gives CDR1 SEHNR, CDR2 FQNEAQ (reference sequence). The CDR3 sequence is 16 residues long. In DNA form, the CDR3 reads TGTGCCAGCAGCCCCGGGACTAGCGGGGGGCGGGATACGCAGTATTTT. As protein: CASSPGTSGGRDTQYF.

In its sample, this clonotype was seen many times. The chain has TRBV12-3 or TRBV12-4 and TRBJ1-3; TRBD1 is a possible D gene (5 bases). The length of the CDR3 is 15 residues. Trimming stripped 6 bases from V and 4 bases from J, with 16 bases between. CDR3 region: CASRYGTDGGNTIYF. The CDR3 DNA reads TGTGCCAGCAGGTACGGGACCGACGGAGGAAACACCATATATTTT.

This chain uses TRBV27 with TRBJ1-3, with TRBD1 matching over 8 bases. The V gene's germline CDR1 is MNHEY and CDR2 SMNVEV (reference sequence). The trim removed 0 bases at V and 8 bases at J, leaving 6 bases unmatched. The CDR3 has 15 residues. CDR3 in amino acids: CASSLSRTGRDTIYF. The DNA of the CDR3 is TGTGCCAGCAGTTTATCCCGGACAGGGAGGGACACCATATATTTT.

The chain employs TRBV28 and TRBJ1-2; 8 bases align to TRBD1. V shed 2 bases and J 6 bases; nucleotides not matched to a gene: 5. The germline CDR1 and CDR2 sequences are MDHEN and SYDVKM. CDR3 size: 14 residues. The CDR3 DNA is TGTGCCAGCAGTTTACCCAGGGGGCAGGATGGCTACACCTTC. Translated, it gives CASSLPRGQDGYTF.

This CDR3 is CSAGGTGLYNEQFF. DNA of the CDR3: TGCAGTGCTGGGGGGACAGGGTTATACAATGAGCAGTTCTTC. The V call is TRBV20-1, the J call TRBJ2-1, with 9 nucleotides matching TRBD1. CDR3 length equals 14 residues. Germline CDR1 reads DFQATT; CDR2 reads SNEGSKA (reference sequence). The trim removed 5 bases at V and 4 bases at J, leaving 6 bases unmatched.

This clonotype was recorded at least ten times. The chain links TRBV7-9 to TRBJ2-3; D unresolved. The CDR3 is made up of 15 amino acids. The germline gives CDR1 SEHNR, CDR2 FQNEAQ (reference sequence). V lost 4 bases and J lost 1, with 12 bases in between. CDR3 loop: CASSSRQYGTDTQYF. CDR3 DNA: TGTGCCAGCAGCTCCCGCCAGTATGGCACAGATACGCAGTATTTT.

Many counts were recorded for this clonotype. The chain couples TRBV12-3 or TRBV12-4 to TRBJ2-7, with D perhaps matching TRBD2 (5 bases). CDR3 length equals 14 residues. Trimming left V 5 bases short and J 6 bases short, with 17 bases between. The CDR3 DNA reads TGTGCCAGCAGTACCATCGAGGGCCTAACCGAGCAGTACTTC. Translation gives CASSTIEGLTEQYF.